This paragraph reports one T cell receptor (beta chain). Only in-frame clones appear in the TCRdb table, and some are missing; sequencing was by immunoSEQ multiplex PCR. The table has fewer than 250,000 clones, 92% seen once. This CDR3 region has 14 residues. Germline loops: CDR1 MNHNY, CDR2 SVGAGI (reference sequence). V was cut by 7 bases and J by 1 base, with 13 bases left in between. Those enrolled in Seattle joined during active infection and were followed longitudinally afterward. This record belongs to a study of blood T cell repertoires in COVID-19. As for the study in general: Acute and convalescent COVID-19 specimens originated in the United States, Italy and Spain.

This sequence joins TRBV6-6 and TRBJ1-1; tentatively, D is TRBD1 (6 bases). This sequence originates from a man aged 25 to 40 with COVID-19, enrolled during active disease. Material for sequencing was peripheral blood. The CDR3 region has the DNA TGTGCCAGCAACGACAGGCCTTCGAACACTGAAGCTTTCTTT. As protein: CASNDRPSNTEAFF.